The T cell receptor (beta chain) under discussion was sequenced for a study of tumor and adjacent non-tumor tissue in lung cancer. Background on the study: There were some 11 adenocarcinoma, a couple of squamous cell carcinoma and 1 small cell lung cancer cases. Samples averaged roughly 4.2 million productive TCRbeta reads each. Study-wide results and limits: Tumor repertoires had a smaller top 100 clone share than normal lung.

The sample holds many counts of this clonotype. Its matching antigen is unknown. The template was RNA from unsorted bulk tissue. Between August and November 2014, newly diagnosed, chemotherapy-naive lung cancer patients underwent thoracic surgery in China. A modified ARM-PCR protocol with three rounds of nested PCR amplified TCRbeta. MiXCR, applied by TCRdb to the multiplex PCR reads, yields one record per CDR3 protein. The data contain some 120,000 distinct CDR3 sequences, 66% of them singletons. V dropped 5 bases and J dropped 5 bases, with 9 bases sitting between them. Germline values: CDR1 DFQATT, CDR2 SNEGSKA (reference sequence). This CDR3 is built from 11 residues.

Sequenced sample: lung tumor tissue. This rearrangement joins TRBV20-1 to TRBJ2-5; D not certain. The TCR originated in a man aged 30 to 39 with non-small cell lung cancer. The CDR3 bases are TGCAGTGCTGCGCCGAATGAGACCCAGTACTTC. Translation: CSAAPNETQYF.